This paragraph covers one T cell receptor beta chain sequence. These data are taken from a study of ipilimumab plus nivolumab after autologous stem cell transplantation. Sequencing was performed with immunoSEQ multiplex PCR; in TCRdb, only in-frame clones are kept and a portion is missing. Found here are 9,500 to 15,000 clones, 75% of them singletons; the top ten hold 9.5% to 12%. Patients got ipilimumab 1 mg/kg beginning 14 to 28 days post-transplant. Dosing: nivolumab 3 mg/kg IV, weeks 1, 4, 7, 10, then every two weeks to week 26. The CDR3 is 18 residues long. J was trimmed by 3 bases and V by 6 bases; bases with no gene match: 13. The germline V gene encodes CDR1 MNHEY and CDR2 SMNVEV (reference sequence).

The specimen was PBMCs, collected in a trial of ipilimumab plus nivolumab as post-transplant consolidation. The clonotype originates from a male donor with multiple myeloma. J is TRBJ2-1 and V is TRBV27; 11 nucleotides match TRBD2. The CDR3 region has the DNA TGTGCCAGCAGAAAAATAGCGGGGGGGGGTTCTAGCTACAATGAGCAGTTCTTC. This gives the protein CASRKIAGGGSSYNEQFF.